This entry is about one T cell receptor beta chain. Its cognate antigen is unknown. Every patient with CD3G deficiency had evidence of autoimmunity. Patients aged 2 to 39 years had fewer naive T cells. The PCR used 52 TRBV and 13 TRBJ primers. Clones were sequenced by immunoSEQ multiplex PCR, and TCRdb holds only the in-frame ones, with some missing. This repertoire shows about 6,000 clones, around 80% found once; its top ten account for under 35%. Germline CDR1 is LNHDA and CDR2 is SQIVND (reference sequence). The trim removed 6 bases at V and 7 bases at J, leaving 2 bases unmatched. This CDR3 is 13 amino acids long. This sample is part of a study of regulatory T cells. General observations from the study: In patients, unique TRB V-J pairs were restricted and V/J usage skewed, especially in Tregs. Shannon entropy was nonsignificantly lower in patient CD8+ T cells than control CD8+ cells.

The chain joins TRBV19 to TRBJ2-1; 11 positions agree with TRBD2. The origin of this receptor is a child aged 5 to 17 with CD3G deficiency. The sample taken for sequencing was CD8+ T cells sorted from blood. The CDR3 is CASSPSGGNEQFF. In nucleotides, the CDR3 is TGTGCCAGTAGCCCTAGCGGGGGGAATGAGCAGTTCTTC.